This T cell receptor (beta chain) emerged from a study of blood T cell repertoires in COVID-19. Produced via immunoSEQ multiplex PCR; TCRdb's table is partial and in-frame only. The data show almost 250,000 clones, around nine tenths seen once. Looked up from germline, CDR1 is KGHSH and CDR2 is LQKENI. The CDR3 runs 18 residues. The V segment lost 4 bases and the J segment 4 bases; nucleotides outside the gene matches: 14. The sample consisted of peripheral blood. This clonotype was obtained from a woman aged 55-70 years who had recovered from COVID-19. V is TRBV18 and J is TRBJ1-5; 9 nucleotides agree with TRBD1. The CDR3 DNA is TGTGCCAGCTCACTCTACTCCATGGACAGGGGAAAAAATCAGCCCCAGCATTTT. Translating it yields CASSLYSMDRGKNQPQHF. Full variable domain (outside the CDR3, taken from reference TRBV18 and TRBJ1-5): NAGVMQNPRHLVRRRGQEARLRCSPMKGHSHVYWYRQLPEEGLKFMVYLQKENIIDESGMPKERFSAEFPKEGPSILRIQQVVRGDSAAYFCASSLYSMDRGKNQPQHFGDGTRLSIL.